The present T cell receptor (beta chain) was sequenced within a study of tumor-infiltrating lymphocytes in primary liver carcinoma. On the study more broadly: Tumor lesions were T1-T3 N0M0 and spanned roughly 4 to 11 cm. Notes on the study in general: Tumor top-250-clone fraction significantly exceeded that of blood (p = 0.039). The overlap of tumor-adjacent and tumor-blood pairs was smaller than that of tumor region pairs.

Between roughly 20 and 30 mg of unsorted bulk tissue served as the source from which RNA and DNA were co-extracted. Germline V gene data show CDR1 as GTSNPN and CDR2 as SVGIG (reference sequence). The CDR3 length is 14 residues. About this clonotype: Its antigen is not identified. An end of the junction differs from the germline gene, which may be a read error.

The researchers produced TCR beta cDNA from about 510 ng total RNA with a constant-region primer. Libraries for TCR beta were built through three nested multiplex PCR rounds, which together made up a slightly modified ARM-PCR procedure. In the first two PCR rounds, TRBV1-TRBV30 forward primers were paired with a C-beta reverse primer, and each round lasted approximately 9 cycles. Using its own MiXCR run on the multiplex PCR reads, TCRdb lists one record per CDR3 protein. The sample has 99,000 or so distinct CDR3 sequences; 55% to 75% are singletons. This sequence originates from a woman aged 60 to 75 with primary liver carcinoma and hepatitis B virus infection. This sequence joins TRBV30 and TRBJ1-2, with D hard to call. Sequencing was done on a sample of liver tumor tissue from sampling region 5. This sample's subset: tumor region T5, tumor centre. The CDR3 DNA reads as TGTACCTGGAGTGTGGGCAGCGGAACCTATGGCTACACCTTC. Its protein is CTWSVGSGTYGYTF. The full variable domain, rest sourced from reference TRBV30 and TRBJ1-2, is SQTIHQWPATLVQPVGSPLSLECTVEGTSNPNLYWYRQAAGRGLQLLFYSVGIGQISSEVPQNLSASRPQDRQFILSSKKLLLSDSGFYLCTWSVGSGTYGYTFGSGTRLTVV.